The rows below give T cell receptor beta chains drawn from one sample of a study of graft-versus-host responses after intestinal transplantation. These receptors are not linked to any known antigen. Produced via immunoSEQ multiplex PCR; TCRdb's table is partial and in-frame only. The table records approximately 77,000 clones, about 88% of them present only once. The sequencing here drew on unstimulated CD4+ T cells sorted from spleen or lymph node cells, taken before intestinal transplant. These receptors were taken from a human donor who received an intestinal transplant. Each CDR3 is given with its conserved first and last residue. D genes are given only for firm matches. The size entry is marked missing in some rows and otherwise reads once, few, many or a size class.

TGCGCCAGCAGCCCGGCCGGGACAGATAACTATGGCTACACCTTC | CASSPAGTDNYGYTF | TRBV5-1 | TRBD1 | few | TRBJ1-2
TGTGCCAGCAGCCAAGGTGAGGGACAGGGCAACTACGAGCAGTACTTC | CASSQGEGQGNYEQYF | TRBV4-2 | TRBD1 | once | TRBJ2-7
TGTGCCAGCAGTGAAACAGTGTATGGCTACACCTTC | CASSETVYGYTF | TRBV2 | NA | NA | TRBJ1-2
TGTGCCAGCAGTTCGGGACTACATGTTGTCTATAATTCACCCCTCCACTTT | CASSSGLHVVYNSPLHF | TRBV28 | NA | NA | TRBJ1-6
TGTGCCAGCAGGGAAGCAGGGAGCGCTTTCTTT | CASREAGSAFF | TRBV2 | NA | NA | TRBJ1-1
TGCGCCAGCAGCTCCAAAAATGAGCAGTTCTTC | CASSSKNEQFF | TRBV5-1 | NA | NA | TRBJ2-1
TGTGCTAGCAGCTGGAGGTCGGAGCAGTTCTTC | CASSWRSEQFF | TRBV7-7 | NA | NA | TRBJ2-1
TGTGCCAGCAGTTTCGGAGACAGGGAACGGAGGGGCTACACCTTC | CASSFGDRERRGYTF | TRBV28 | TRBD1 | NA | TRBJ1-2
TGTGCCAGCAGCCACCGTCAGTATTTT | CASSHRQYF | TRBV3-1/TRBV3-2 | NA | NA | TRBJ2-3
TGCGCCAGCAGCTTTCCGGGAGGGAGCAATGAGCAGTTCTTC | CASSFPGGSNEQFF | TRBV5-1 | TRBD2 | NA | TRBJ2-1
TGTGCCAGCAGCTTTAGAGATCAGCCCCAGCATTTT | CASSFRDQPQHF | TRBV7-2 | NA | NA | TRBJ1-5
TGTGCCAGCAGTGTTAGACTAGGGGATTCACCCCTCCACTTT | CASSVRLGDSPLHF | TRBV6-6 | NA | NA | TRBJ1-6
TGTGCCAGCAGTTACTCGAAACAGTTCTACGAGCAGTACTTC | CASSYSKQFYEQYF | TRBV6-5 | NA | NA | TRBJ2-7
TGTGCCAGCAGTCATCGGACAGACACAGATACGCAGTATTTT | CASSHRTDTDTQYF | TRBV6-1 | NA | once | TRBJ2-3
TGCGCCAGCAGCTTGATCGTAGGGGGTAGGGCTGGGGCCAACGTCCTGACTTTC | CASSLIVGGRAGANVLTF | TRBV5-1 | NA | NA | TRBJ2-6
TGTGCCAGCAGCTTAGCGCCGGGGACAGAAATATACGAGCAGTACTTC | CASSLAPGTEIYEQYF | TRBV7-2 | TRBD1 | NA | TRBJ2-7
TGTGCCATCAGTGAGTTCAGGGGGCGTGACTATGGCTACACCTTC | CAISEFRGRDYGYTF | TRBV10-3 | TRBD1 | NA | TRBJ1-2
TGTGCCAGCAGCGGGGGAGGCTCGACGGCGGAGCAGTACTTC | CASSGGGSTAEQYF | TRBV13 | NA | once | TRBJ2-7
TGCGCCAGCAGCCAAGAGGGGGGATATTTT | CASSQEGGYF | TRBV4-1 | NA | NA | TRBJ2-3
TGTGCCAGCTCACCCCGACAAACCCAAGAGACCCAGTACTTC | CASSPRQTQETQYF | TRBV18 | NA | NA | TRBJ2-5
TGTGCCAGCAGTTACGACAGCTCTGGAAACACCATATATTTT | CASSYDSSGNTIYF | TRBV6-5 | NA | NA | TRBJ1-3
TGCAGCGTCGTCGACCAGGGGAGAACGCAGTATTTT | CSVVDQGRTQYF | TRBV29-1 | NA | NA | TRBJ2-3
TGTGCCTGGAGCCCCGTTCCTTATGAGCAGTTCTTC | CAWSPVPYEQFF | TRBV30 | NA | few | TRBJ2-1
TGTGCCAGCAGTGTGGAGGGGTTAGGACAGCCCCAGCATTTT | CASSVEGLGQPQHF | TRBV2 | NA | NA | TRBJ1-5
TGTGCCAGCAGCCAAGATGGCGCCAGGGGCTACGAGCAGTACTTC | CASSQDGARGYEQYF | TRBV4-2 | NA | NA | TRBJ2-7
TGTGCCAGCAGGAGGGGGTCTCTAGCTTTCTACGAGCAGTACTTC | CASRRGSLAFYEQYF | TRBV27 | NA | NA | TRBJ2-7
TGTGCCAGTAGTATAGCTCAGTACTACGAGCAGTACTTC | CASSIAQYYEQYF | TRBV19 | NA | NA | TRBJ2-7
TGCGCCAGCAGCCCACGGACAGGAGATACGCAGTATTTT | CASSPRTGDTQYF | TRBV5-1 | TRBD1 | NA | TRBJ2-3
TGCGCCAGCAGCTTGTCTGTGGACAGCCGGAGATGGACCGGGGAGCTGTTTTTT | CASSLSVDSRRWTGELFF | TRBV5-1 | NA | NA | TRBJ2-2
TGCGCCAGCAGCTTGACAGGGAGCTCCTCCACTGGCAACTATGGCTACACCTTC | CASSLTGSSSTGNYGYTF | TRBV5-1 | NA | once | TRBJ1-2
TGTGCCAGCTCAGCGAACAGGGAAGGTGAGCAGTTCTTC | CASSANREGEQFF | TRBV18 | NA | NA | TRBJ2-1
TGTGCCAGCAGTCAATCGGGGCCAGGGGGGCCCTACGAGCAGTACTTC | CASSQSGPGGPYEQYF | TRBV28 | NA | once | TRBJ2-7
TGTGCCAGCAGTTTATCAACTCCGGGACAGACGAACACTGAAGCTTTCTTT | CASSLSTPGQTNTEAFF | TRBV27 | TRBD1 | NA | TRBJ1-1
TGTGCCAGCAGTGATAAAGCGGGAGGAATCGGGGAGCTGTTTTTT | CASSDKAGGIGELFF | TRBV2 | TRBD2 | once | TRBJ2-2
TGTGCCACCAGCGGTAGACAGGGCTTCGAGCAGTACTTC | CATSGRQGFEQYF | TRBV15 | TRBD1 | NA | TRBJ2-7
TGTGCCAGCAGTTTTGGCGGGAACCAAGAGACCCAGTACTTC | CASSFGGNQETQYF | TRBV28 | NA | once | TRBJ2-5